Below, 16 T cell receptor beta chains from the same sample are listed, as sequenced in a study of blood T cell repertoires in COVID-19. Method: immunoSEQ multiplex PCR; TCRdb's copy keeps in-frame clones and lacks some. In the table there are around 250,000 clones, over 75% of which are singletons. The specimen was peripheral blood. Source of these receptors: a man aged 25 to 40 who had recovered from COVID-19.

The V and J genes are TRBV7-3 and TRBJ2-1, with a tentative D call TRBD1 (5 bases). Trimming removed 3 bases at V and 5 bases at J, with 14 bases between. This CDR3 spans 15 amino acids. Germline V gene sequence: CDR1 SGHTA, CDR2 FQGTGA. The CDR3: CASSFMSAGNNEQFF. CDR3 coding DNA: TGTGCCAGCAGCTTCATGTCGGCAGGGAACAATGAGCAGTTCTTC. The entire variable domain, with the rest obtained from reference TRBV7-3 and TRBJ2-1, is as follows: GAGVSQTPSNKVTEKGKYVELRCDPISGHTALYWYRQSLGQGPEFLIYFQGTGAADDSGLPNDRFFAVRPEGSVSTLKIQRTERGDSAVYLCASSFMSAGNNEQFFGPGTRLTVL.

This chain connects TRBV12-3 or TRBV12-4 to TRBJ1-5, with D hard to call. This CDR3 has 12 amino acids. The ends were cut back, 5 bases at V and 3 bases at J, with 5 bases in the middle. CDR3 nucleotide sequence: TGTGCCAGCAGTCCGTTCAATCAGCCCCAGCATTTT. Translated, it gives CASSPFNQPQHF.

The V gene is TRBV6-6, the J gene TRBJ1-4; 9 positions agree with TRBD1. The CDR3 is made up of 15 amino acids. Germline assignment: CDR1 MNHNY and CDR2 SVGAGI (reference sequence). The V segment lost 4 bases and the J segment 7 bases; nucleotides outside the gene matches: 7. The CDR3 DNA is TGTGCCAGCAGTTGGACAGGGGTTGATGGTGAAAAACTGTTTTTT. As protein: CASSWTGVDGEKLFF.

This chain connects TRBV28 to TRBJ1-2; no reliable D call. The CDR3 extends over 13 amino acids. With 3 bases removed from V and 7 bases from J, the gap between germline ends came to 12 bases. Germline V CDR1 and CDR2: MDHEN, SYDVKM. CDR3 sequence: CASSFGVLPGYTF. Written as DNA, the CDR3 is TGTGCCAGCAGTTTCGGAGTTTTACCTGGCTACACCTTC.

The V call is TRBV5-8, the J call TRBJ1-2, with no clear D. Germline-derived CDR1 and CDR2 are SGHTS and YDEGEE. This CDR3 comprises 15 residues. The V end was cut by 0 bases, the J end by 4 bases, with 13 bases between. CDR3 loop: CASSLAPTRGYGYTF. The CDR3 nucleotides are TGTGCCAGCAGCTTGGCCCCGACGCGGGGCTATGGCTACACCTTC.

The chain is built from TRBV6-5 and TRBJ1-3; no clear D. V lost 7 bases and J 9 bases, leaving 13 bases between the germline ends. The CDR3 extends over 12 amino acids. Germline V gives CDR1 MNHEY, CDR2 SVGAGI. CDR3 DNA: TGTGCCAGCATTAGCGACGGCGGCACCATATATTTT. Translating it yields CASISDGGTIYF.

In its sample, this clone was seen a few times. The genes are TRBV2 and TRBJ1-2, with 9 bases lining up with TRBD1. This CDR3 is 19 amino acids long. In germline, CDR1 is SNHLY, CDR2 FYNNEI. Trimming at V came to 6 bases and at J to 5 bases, leaving 22 bases not matched to a gene. CDR3 bases: TGTGCCAGCAGAGCTTCCTCCGGGACAGGGTTCCACTCGAAATATGGCTACACCTTC. Protein: CASRASSGTGFHSKYGYTF. Filled out from reference TRBV2 and TRBJ1-2, the complete variable domain reads EPEVTQTPSHQVTQMGQEVILRCVPISNHLYFYWYRQILGQKVEFLVSFYNNEISEKSEIFDDQFSVERPDGSNFTLKIRSTKLEDSAMYFCASRASSGTGFHSKYGYTFGSGTRLTVV.

The chain joins TRBV15 to TRBJ2-1, with TRBD1 identical over 7 bases. The CDR3 spans 16 residues. Trimming took 4 bases from V and 0 from J; bases not matched to a gene: 6. Germline CDR1 LNHNV, CDR2 YYDKDF (reference sequence). This CDR3 reads CATSKRQGRSYNEQFF. CDR3 sequence (DNA): TGTGCCACCAGCAAACGACAGGGCCGCTCCTACAATGAGCAGTTCTTC. Looking up the rest from reference TRBV15 and TRBJ2-1 gives the full variable domain: DAMVIQNPRYQVTQFGKPVTLSCSQTLNHNVMYWYQQKSSQAPKLLFHYYDKDFNNEADTPDNFQSRRPNTSFCFLDIRSPGLGDTAMYLCATSKRQGRSYNEQFFGPGTRLTVL.

The chain uses TRBV21-1 and TRBJ1-5; TRBD1, the table's D call, was not compared with the DNA. TRBV21-1 is annotated as a pseudogene. CDR3 length: 13 residues. The CDR3 DNA sequence: TGTGCCAGCAGCAGTTGTTGGGCTCAGCCCCAGCATTTT. Protein sequence: CASSSCWAQPQHF.

V gene TRBV12-3 or TRBV12-4 combines with J gene TRBJ2-7, with 8 bases that match TRBD2. V dropped 3 bases and J dropped 4; count of bases not matched to a gene: 2. The CDR3 consists of 13 residues. The CDR3 bases are TGTGCCAGCAGTTTCGCGGGGGGTTACGAGCAGTACGTC. Translation gives CASSFAGGYEQYV.

This clone qualifies as medium-sized. This sequence joins TRBV7-3 and TRBJ2-1; the D is unclear. The germline CDR1 and CDR2 sequences are SGHTA and FQGTGA. The CDR3 extends over 15 amino acids. Trimming took 5 bases from V and 0 from J, leaving 11 bases between them. The CDR3 sequence: CASSAFRNSYNEQFF. CDR3 nucleotide sequence: TGTGCCAGCAGCGCTTTCAGGAACTCCTACAATGAGCAGTTCTTC.

The CDR3 here is CASSSPGWGNTIYF. The CDR3 DNA sequence: TGTGCCAGCAGTTCCCCAGGGTGGGGAAACACCATATATTTT. The chain combines TRBV6-5 with TRBJ1-3; weak D call: TRBD1 (5 bases). The germline gives CDR1 MNHEY, CDR2 SVGAGI. Trimming removed 4 bases from V and 4 bases from J, with 11 bases in between. The CDR3 consists of 14 residues.

This chain uses TRBV3-1 (or the pseudogene TRBV3-2) with TRBJ2-7, with a possible D match to TRBD2 (6 bases). The germline V and J ends were trimmed by 0 bases and 6 bases, with 15 bases remaining between them. CDR3 length: 15 residues. CDR1 and CDR2 from the germline V gene are LGHDT and YNNKEL (reference sequence). This CDR3 is CASSQDWGSGGEQYF. The CDR3 region has the DNA TGTGCCAGCAGCCAAGATTGGGGTAGCGGAGGCGAGCAGTACTTC.

The chain couples TRBV2 to TRBJ1-5; D not certain. Germline V gene data show CDR1 as SNHLY and CDR2 as FYNNEI. Trimming stripped 6 bases from V and 7 bases from J, with 22 bases between. This CDR3 is built from 16 residues. The CDR3 bases are TGTGCCAGCAGGGGGTACGAGGACTCCAATCGGCAGCCCCAGCATTTT. The encoded protein is CASRGYEDSNRQPQHF.

This chain joins TRBV20-1 and TRBJ1-6, with D possibly being TRBD1 (5 bases). Between the trimmed V and J ends, which lost 3 bases and 9 bases, there was a span of 15 bases. The CDR3 has 14 amino acids. Germline CDR1 is DFQATT and CDR2 is SNEGSKA (reference sequence). The CDR3 DNA reads as TGCAGTGCTAGTTTGGACAATAGAGGTTCACCCCTCCACTTT. It yields the protein CSASLDNRGSPLHF.

The chain combines TRBV11-2 with TRBJ2-1; D ambiguous. From germline, CDR1 is SGHAT and CDR2 FQNNGV. This CDR3 spans 13 amino acids. V lost 0 bases to trimming and J lost 6 bases, with 6 bases between them. As DNA, the CDR3 is TGTGCCAGCAGCTTAGACTCGGGCAATGAGCAGTTCTTC. Protein sequence: CASSLDSGNEQFF.